The 23 T cell receptor beta chains reported below all come from one sample, sequenced in a study of T cell changes during pregnancy in multiple sclerosis. Method: immunoSEQ multiplex PCR; TCRdb's copy keeps in-frame clones and lacks some. The repertoire holds about 46,000 clones, with about 91% as singletons. The sample here was CD8+ T cells from peripheral blood mononuclear cells, taken after pregnancy. Receptor source: a female donor with multiple sclerosis, enrolled in a pregnancy study.

This clone was recorded once. The V and J genes are TRBV19 and TRBJ2-1, with D possibly TRBD1 on 5 matching bases. The CDR3 consists of 15 residues. V lost 3 bases and J lost 0, with 9 bases in between. In germline, CDR1 is LNHDA, CDR2 SQIVND (reference sequence). The CDR3 region is CASSIGQGSYNEQFF. CDR3 sequence (DNA): TGTGCCAGTAGTATCGGGCAGGGCTCCTACAATGAGCAGTTCTTC.

The chain carries TRBV10-3 and TRBJ2-5; D is uncertain. The V and J ends lost 0 bases and 2 bases respectively, with 10 bases between them. The CDR3 extends over 15 amino acids. Germline V gives CDR1 ENHRY, CDR2 SYGVKD. CDR3 DNA sequence: TGTGCCATCAGTGAGTCTTTGGCTTATCAAGAGACCCAGTACTTC. Translated: CAISESLAYQETQYF.

The gene calls are TRBV10-3 and TRBJ2-1; 7 bases map to TRBD1. Trimming took 8 bases from V and 1 from J; bases not matched to a gene: 5. The CDR3 consists of 14 residues. Germline V gene sequence: CDR1 ENHRY, CDR2 SYGVKD. The chain's CDR3 is CAIRDSTSYNEQFF. As DNA, the CDR3 is TGTGCCATCCGGGACAGCACGTCCTACAATGAGCAGTTCTTC.

The chain is built from TRBV27 and TRBJ1-1; tentatively, D is TRBD1 (6 bases). Germline V gene lookup returns CDR1 MNHEY and CDR2 SMNVEV (reference sequence). Between the trimmed V and J ends, which lost 6 bases and 1 base, there was a span of 12 bases. This CDR3 has 14 residues. Written as DNA, the CDR3 is TGTGCCAGCAGGATGCTAGGGGGGAACACTGAAGCTTTCTTT. Translating gives CASRMLGGNTEAFF.

CDR3 loop: CASRTKGAWYGYTF. Written as DNA, the CDR3 is TGCGCCAGTAGGACGAAGGGGGCCTGGTATGGCTACACCTTC. The chain links TRBV10-2 to TRBJ1-2, with TRBD1 matching 7 bases. J gave up 5 bases and V 9 bases, and 12 bases lay outside the gene matches. The germline V gene has CDR1 WSHSY and CDR2 SAAADI. This CDR3 contains 14 residues.

The chain recombines TRBV18 with TRBJ1-2, with D maybe TRBD1 (6 bases). CDR3 size: 17 residues. Germline CDR1 and CDR2: KGHSH and LQKENI. Trimming took 2 bases from V and 8 from J, leaving 24 bases between them. Written as DNA, the CDR3 is TGTGCCAGCTCACCAAAAATGGGGGAACAGGGCGGTAGCGGCTACACCTTC. Protein sequence: CASSPKMGEQGGSGYTF.

The chain is built from TRBV6-5 and TRBJ1-5, with D perhaps matching TRBD1 (6 bases). This CDR3 is 14 amino acids long. The V end lost 2 bases, the J end lost 6 bases, and 11 bases lay between the germline ends. Germline V lookup: CDR1 MNHEY, CDR2 SVGAGI. The CDR3 loop reads CASSYAGGSQPQHF. Written as DNA, the CDR3 is TGTGCCAGCAGTTACGCGGGGGGCAGTCAGCCCCAGCATTTT.

V and J are TRBV7-2 and TRBJ1-1; D is possibly TRBD1 (6 bases). Germline CDR1 reads SGHTA; CDR2 reads FQGNSA. The CDR3 is 15 amino acids. Trimming cost V 1 base and J 6 bases, with 15 bases left between them. The CDR3 spells CASSLVGGGGAEAFF. CDR3 DNA sequence: TGTGCCAGCAGCTTAGTAGGGGGGGGAGGGGCTGAAGCTTTCTTT.

This sequence joins TRBV7-2 and TRBJ2-1, with a possible D match to TRBD1 (6 bases). Germline assignment: CDR1 SGHTA and CDR2 FQGNSA. Trimming left V 6 bases short and J 7 bases short, with 13 bases between. This CDR3 spans 13 amino acids. CDR3 nucleotides: TGTGCCAGCAGTTCTACAGGGTTGAATGAGCAGTTCTTC. It codes for CASSSTGLNEQFF.

The rearrangement uses TRBV19 and TRBJ2-1; D is possibly TRBD2 (6 bases). Trimming removed 5 bases at V and 0 bases at J, with 11 bases between. The germline gives CDR1 LNHDA, CDR2 SQIVND (reference sequence). The CDR3 runs 15 residues. The CDR3 reads CASSLSGASYNEQFF. The CDR3 DNA follows: TGTGCCAGTAGTCTTAGCGGCGCCTCCTACAATGAGCAGTTCTTC.

The chain joins TRBV4-2 to TRBJ2-3; D is unclear. From germline, CDR1 is LGHNA and CDR2 YNFKEQ. Between the trimmed V and J ends, which lost 3 bases and 3 bases, there was a span of 10 bases. The CDR3 has 14 residues. The DNA for the CDR3 is TGTGCCAGCAGCCAGGGTGGAGATACAGATACGCAGTATTTT. Translation gives CASSQGGDTDTQYF.

This clone was seen a single time. The chain carries TRBV9 and TRBJ2-7, with 9 bases matching TRBD1. The CDR3 spans 14 residues. In germline, CDR1 is SGDLS, CDR2 YYNGEE. J lost 6 bases, V lost 0 bases, and 4 bases had no gene match. The CDR3 region is CASSVGDRAPEQYF. The DNA of the CDR3 is TGTGCCAGCAGCGTAGGGGACAGGGCCCCCGAGCAGTACTTC.

The rearrangement uses TRBV19 and TRBJ2-3; D perhaps matches TRBD2 (6 bases). CDR1 is LNHDA, CDR2 SQIVND, per germline (reference sequence). V lost 7 bases and J lost 4, with 24 bases in between. This CDR3 spans 17 amino acids. In nucleotides, the CDR3 is TGTGCCAGTACCCTCCGGCGGGGACGCCGAGTCGCAGATACGCAGTATTTT. Protein: CASTLRRGRRVADTQYF.

The CDR3 protein is CASSSHSGTGDYEQYF. Here the CDR3 DNA reads TGTGCCAGCAGCTCACATTCCGGGACAGGGGACTACGAGCAGTACTTC. This chain links TRBV7-9 with TRBJ2-7; TRBD1 matches 10 bases. Germline lookup yields CDR1 SEHNR and CDR2 FQNEAQ (reference sequence). The CDR3 is made up of 16 amino acids. V gave up 4 bases and J gave up 3 bases; unmatched junction bases: 9.

The chain links TRBV7-9 to TRBJ2-1, with 8 bases matching TRBD2. There are 15 residues in the CDR3. The ends lost 1 base at V and 4 bases at J; junction bases unmatched: 3. Looked up from germline, CDR1 is SEHNR and CDR2 is FQNEAQ (reference sequence). CDR3 loop: CASSLVLAGYNEQFF. The CDR3 DNA reads TGTGCCAGCAGCTTAGTGCTAGCGGGTTACAATGAGCAGTTCTTC.

The J gene is TRBJ1-5, the V gene TRBV4-1, with 8 nucleotides matching TRBD1. The CDR3 totals 15 residues. Trimming removed 1 base from V and 5 bases from J; junction bases left unmatched: 4. CDR1 MGHRA and CDR2 YSYEKL come from the germline V gene. The CDR3 loop is CASSQGTGSDQPQHF. The CDR3 DNA reads as TGCGCCAGCAGCCAAGGGACAGGGTCTGATCAGCCCCAGCATTTT.

The rearrangement joins TRBV29-1 to TRBJ1-1; D uncertain. The ends were cut back, 7 bases at V and 8 bases at J, with 20 bases in the middle. The V gene's germline CDR1 is SQVTM and CDR2 ANQGSEA. The CDR3 runs 13 residues. The CDR3 region is CSDGGTRTAEAFF. The CDR3 DNA follows: TGCAGCGACGGAGGTACAAGGACTGCCGAAGCTTTCTTT.

The chain joins TRBV7-9 to TRBJ2-3; 7 bases line up with TRBD2. With V trimmed by 3 bases and J by 3 bases, 15 bases remained unmatched. The germline gives CDR1 SEHNR, CDR2 FQNEAQ (reference sequence). The CDR3 runs to 18 residues. The CDR3 sequence: CASSFILGGGWGTDTQYF. The CDR3 nucleotides read TGTGCCAGCAGCTTTATTCTCGGGGGAGGGTGGGGTACAGATACGCAGTATTTT.

The table lists this clone with a count of one. V and J are TRBV5-1 and TRBJ2-7, with 10 bases that match TRBD1. This CDR3 region has 14 residues. Germline loops: CDR1 SGHRS, CDR2 YFSETQ. The junction had 3 bases not matched to a gene; V was cut back by 4 bases and J by 2 bases. The CDR3 DNA reads as TGCGCCAGCAGCGCCGGGACAGGGGCCTACGAGCAGTACTTC. Protein product: CASSAGTGAYEQYF.

The chain has TRBV5-6 and TRBJ2-7, with D perhaps matching TRBD2 (5 bases). This CDR3 region has 12 residues. Deletions cut 4 bases from V and 2 bases from J, with 7 bases between. Germline V gene lookup returns CDR1 SGHDT and CDR2 YYEEEE. This CDR3 reads CASSGSAYEQYF. In DNA, the CDR3 is TGTGCCAGCAGCGGGAGCGCCTACGAGCAGTACTTC.

The chain carries TRBV29-1 and TRBJ2-7, with a possible D match to TRBD1 (6 bases). Looked up from germline, CDR1 is SQVTM and CDR2 is ANQGSEA. V lost 5 bases and J lost 3, with 11 bases in between. This CDR3 has 12 amino acids. CDR3 in DNA: TGCAGCGTTCGGGACACCTACTACGAGCAGTACTTC. It translates to CSVRDTYYEQYF.

This rearrangement joins TRBV19 to TRBJ1-2, with 7 nucleotides matching TRBD1. CDR1 is LNHDA, CDR2 SQIVND, per germline (reference sequence). Germline trimming cut 3 bases from V and 4 bases from J; bases unmatched to any gene: 11. The CDR3 length is 16 residues. In DNA form, the CDR3 reads TGTGCCAGTAGTATTCCTCGGACAGGCTTGGGCTATGGCTACACCTTC. Protein sequence: CASSIPRTGLGYGYTF. Full variable domain (missing parts from reference TRBV19 and TRBJ1-2): DGGITQSPKYLFRKEGQNVTLSCEQNLNHDAMYWYRQDPGQGLRLIYYSQIVNDFQKGDIAEGYSVSREKKESFPLTVTSAQKNPTAFYLCASSIPRTGLGYGYTFGSGTRLTVV.

The chain employs TRBV6-5 and TRBJ1-3; no definite D call. Germline V lookup: CDR1 MNHEY, CDR2 SVGAGI. The V end was cut by 6 bases, the J end by 0 bases, with 9 bases between. This CDR3 is 14 amino acids long. CDR3 residues: CASRGDFSGNTIYF. DNA of the CDR3: TGTGCCAGCAGAGGAGATTTCTCTGGAAACACCATATATTTT.